A single sample gave rise to the 31 T cell receptor beta chains below, sequenced in a study of STAT3 mutations in large granular lymphocyte leukemia. These receptors' antigens are unknown. Sequencing was performed with immunoSEQ multiplex PCR; in TCRdb, only in-frame clones are kept and a portion is missing. Here the sample spans 15,000 to 20,000 clones, approximately 90% being singletons. Findings of the study overall: In T-cell large granular lymphocyte leukemia, about half of patients showed multiple immunodominant subclonotypes.

Material for sequencing was peripheral blood mononuclear cells. The source of these receptors is a man aged 60-69 years with T-cell large granular lymphocyte leukemia. Some clones in this sample may be carry-over from other donors' samples.

CDR3 sequence: CASSLRGRETQYF. In nucleotides, the CDR3 is TGTGCCAGCAGCTTACGGGGGCGTGAGACCCAGTACTTC. The chain uses TRBV7-3 and TRBJ2-5; the D call may be TRBD1 or TRBD2 (6 bases each). Germline loops: CDR1 SGHTA, CDR2 FQGTGA. This CDR3 comprises 13 residues. V was shortened by 2 bases and J by 5 bases, with 9 bases between the two germline ends.

The chain joins TRBV5-1 to TRBJ1-2; 7 bases fit TRBD1. J was trimmed by 0 bases and V by 7 bases; bases with no gene match: 6. From germline, CDR1 is SGHRS and CDR2 YFSETQ. This CDR3 comprises 14 residues. CDR3 region: CASSGGGTNYGYTF. In DNA, the CDR3 is TGCGCCAGCTCCGGAGGGGGCACTAACTATGGCTACACCTTC.

This chain uses TRBV19 with TRBJ1-3, with D unclear. The CDR3 runs to 15 residues. Germline CDR1 and CDR2: LNHDA and SQIVND (reference sequence). Trimming cost V 5 bases and J 2 bases, with 13 bases left between them. The CDR3 reads CASSSFGHTGNTIYF. DNA for the CDR3: TGTGCCAGTAGTTCCTTCGGGCATACTGGAAACACCATATATTTT. Full variable domain (missing parts from reference TRBV19 and TRBJ1-3): DGGITQSPKYLFRKEGQNVTLSCEQNLNHDAMYWYRQDPGQGLRLIYYSQIVNDFQKGDIAEGYSVSREKKESFPLTVTSAQKNPTAFYLCASSSFGHTGNTIYFGEGSWLTVV.

The V gene is TRBV12-2, the J gene TRBJ2-7; TRBD1, the table's D call, was not compared with the DNA. TRBV12-2 represents a pseudogene. The CDR3 sequence is 20 residues long. The CDR3 region has the DNA TGTGCAAGTCGCTTAGTTAAATCGACAGTTCGGCGAGTAGCCACCTACGAGCAGTACTTC. Protein product: CASRLVKSTVRRVATYEQYF.

The chain joins TRBV5-1 to TRBJ2-5; no reliable D call. The CDR3 sequence is 14 residues long. Trimming took 3 bases from V and 2 from J, leaving 11 bases between them. Per germline, CDR1 SGHRS and CDR2 YFSETQ. CDR3: CASSSRLIQETQYF. The DNA for the CDR3 is TGCGCCAGCAGCTCCCGACTCATTCAAGAGACCCAGTACTTC.

This rearrangement joins TRBV7-9 to TRBJ1-2; no reliable D call. V was cut by 5 bases and J by 4 bases, with 14 bases left in between. The length of the CDR3 is 14 residues. Germline CDR1 and CDR2: SEHNR and FQNEAQ (reference sequence). The CDR3 protein is CASSPMGLGYGYTF. The CDR3 DNA follows: TGTGCCAGCAGCCCGATGGGCTTGGGCTATGGCTACACCTTC.

The chain has TRBV19 and TRBJ1-5, with D uncertain. The CDR3 extends over 16 amino acids. V lost 1 base to trimming and J lost 1 base, with 11 bases between them. Germline lookup yields CDR1 LNHDA and CDR2 SQIVND (reference sequence). CDR3 amino acids: CASSIVRAGSNQPQHF. The DNA of the CDR3 is TGTGCCAGTAGTATAGTGAGGGCAGGCAGCAATCAGCCCCAGCATTTT.

The V and J genes are TRBV29-1 and TRBJ2-7, with 7 nucleotides matching TRBD1. After removal of 6 bases from V and 2 bases from J, the junction contained 4 bases not matched to a gene. The CDR3 has 12 amino acids. Per the germline V gene, CDR1 is SQVTM and CDR2 is ANQGSEA. The CDR3 nucleotides read TGCAGCGTCCGGGACAGAGCCTACGAGCAGTACTTC. This encodes CSVRDRAYEQYF.

The chain is built from TRBV4-1 and TRBJ1-4; D uncertain. This CDR3 is 13 amino acids long. Germline CDR1 is MGHRA and CDR2 is YSYEKL. V gave up 0 bases and J gave up 7 bases, with 6 bases separating them. CDR3 amino acids: CASSQDRLEKLFF. The CDR3 DNA reads as TGCGCCAGCAGCCAAGATCGCCTTGAAAAACTGTTTTTT.

The V and J genes are TRBV5-6 and TRBJ2-7; TRBD2 agrees at 9 bases. CDR3 length: 14 residues. CDR1 SGHDT and CDR2 YYEEEE come from the germline V gene. The J segment lost 6 bases and the V segment lost 0 bases, leaving 4 bases of the junction unmatched. The CDR3 bases are TGTGCCAGCAGCTTGGAAGTAGCGGGAGCCGAGCAGTACTTC. Encoded protein: CASSLEVAGAEQYF. Using reference TRBV5-6 and TRBJ2-7 for the parts outside the CDR3, the full variable domain is DAGVTQSPTHLIKTRGQQVTLRCSPKSGHDTVSWYQQALGQGPQFIFQYYEEEERQRGNFPDRFSGHQFPNYSSELNVNALLLGDSALYLCASSLEVAGAEQYFGPGTRLTVT.

The V gene is TRBV5-1, the J gene TRBJ2-3; tentatively, D is TRBD1 (7 bases). The ends were cut back, 0 bases at V and 6 bases at J, with 14 bases in the middle. Germline lookup yields CDR1 SGHRS and CDR2 YFSETQ. The CDR3 runs to 15 residues. CDR3: CASSLAGGTGDTQYF. In DNA form, the CDR3 reads TGCGCCAGCAGCTTGGCAGGGGGGACGGGGGATACGCAGTATTTT.

V gene TRBV29-1 combines with J gene TRBJ2-5, with D maybe TRBD1 (5 bases). CDR1 SQVTM and CDR2 ANQGSEA come from the germline V gene. V lost 6 bases to trimming and J lost 2 bases, with 10 bases between them. The CDR3 runs 12 residues. The CDR3 protein is CSVPTGQETQYF. CDR3 sequence (DNA): TGCAGCGTCCCTACAGGACAAGAGACCCAGTACTTC.

This rearrangement joins TRBV5-1 to TRBJ1-3; a weak D match, TRBD1 (5 bases). CDR3 size: 14 residues. V lost 7 bases, J lost 3 bases, and 14 bases lay in between. The germline V gene has CDR1 SGHRS and CDR2 YFSETQ. CDR3 sequence: CASGLGGNGNTIYF. In nucleotides, the CDR3 is TGCGCCAGCGGACTCGGGGGAAATGGAAACACCATATATTTT.

The V gene is TRBV18, the J gene TRBJ1-5, with 7 bases identical to TRBD1. Germline loops: CDR1 KGHSH, CDR2 LQKENI. The CDR3 covers 15 residues. J lost 0 bases, V lost 4 bases, and 3 bases had no gene match. The CDR3: CASSLGQHSNQPQHF. CDR3 DNA: TGTGCCAGCTCACTGGGACAGCATAGCAATCAGCCCCAGCATTTT.

In the case of this clone: Different DNA sequences within this sample yield the same CDR3. This chain connects TRBV7-9 to TRBJ2-7; D is unclear. The CDR3 runs 12 residues. The V and J ends lost 9 bases and 0 bases respectively, with 9 bases between them. Germline V CDR1 and CDR2: SEHNR, FQNEAQ (reference sequence). The CDR3 DNA follows: TGTGCCAGTGGAGATGGCTCCTACGAGCAGTACTTC. It yields the protein CASGDGSYEQYF. Full variable domain (outside the CDR3, taken from reference TRBV7-9 and TRBJ2-7): DTGVSQNPRHKITKRGQNVTFRCDPISEHNRLYWYRQTLGQGPEFLTYFQNEAQLEKSRLLSDRFSAERPKGSFSTLEIQRTEQGDSAMYLCASGDGSYEQYFGPGTRLTVT.

The chain joins TRBV5-4 to TRBJ2-6; 9 bases fit TRBD1. Per the germline V gene, CDR1 is SGHNT and CDR2 is YYREEE (reference sequence). The CDR3 totals 17 residues. Trimming cost V 2 bases and J 1 base; bases outside gene matches: 4. The CDR3 DNA is TGTGCCAGCAGCTTAGGGACAGGGCTATCTGGGGCCAACGTCCTGACTTTC. This gives the protein CASSLGTGLSGANVLTF.

This chain uses TRBV5-1 with TRBJ2-1, with D uncertain. The V gene lost 4 bases and the J gene lost 5 bases, with 7 bases spanning the gap. The length of the CDR3 is 12 residues. Germline CDR1 is SGHRS and CDR2 is YFSETQ. The CDR3 DNA is TGCGCCAGCAGCGTCCAAAACAATGAGCAGTTCTTC. Its translation: CASSVQNNEQFF.

The rearrangement links TRBV10-3 to TRBJ2-5, with 8 positions matching TRBD2. The trim removed 4 bases at V and 5 bases at J, leaving 3 bases unmatched. This CDR3 has 13 residues. Germline V gene lookup returns CDR1 ENHRY and CDR2 SYGVKD. The CDR3 protein is CAISAGGEETQYF. In DNA form, the CDR3 reads TGTGCCATCAGTGCGGGGGGGGAGGAGACCCAGTACTTC.

V gene TRBV18 combines with J gene TRBJ1-5, with 9 bases fitting TRBD1. The germline V gene has CDR1 KGHSH and CDR2 LQKENI. The CDR3 has 14 amino acids. Trimming cost V 7 bases and J 6 bases; bases outside gene matches: 7. The CDR3 nucleotides read TGTGCCAGCTTCCAGGACAGGGGCACTCAGCCCCAGCATTTT. Protein sequence: CASFQDRGTQPQHF.

The chain couples TRBV6-6 to TRBJ2-1; possible D gene TRBD2, 5 bases. Germline V lookup: CDR1 MNHNY, CDR2 SVGAGI (reference sequence). The CDR3 is 15 amino acids. Trimming removed 5 bases at V and 0 bases at J, with 11 bases between. CDR3 protein: CASSSPGSSYNEQFF. The CDR3 bases are TGTGCCAGCAGTAGCCCGGGGAGCTCCTACAATGAGCAGTTCTTC.

The rearrangement uses TRBV30 and TRBJ1-1, with TRBD1 matching 9 bases. The ends lost 5 bases at V and 1 base at J; junction bases unmatched: 2. Germline V gives CDR1 GTSNPN, CDR2 SVGIG (reference sequence). The CDR3 has 13 residues. This CDR3 is CAWDRGGNTEAFF. The CDR3 region has the DNA TGTGCCTGGGACAGGGGGGGGAACACTGAAGCTTTCTTT.

This clone occurred once. The chain carries TRBV6-6 and TRBJ2-1; perhaps TRBD2 as D (7 bases). The germline V gene has CDR1 MNHNY and CDR2 SVGAGI (reference sequence). The CDR3 is made up of 16 amino acids. V shed 2 bases and J shed 8 bases, with 19 bases lying between them. CDR3: CASSYGGLAEWDEQFF. Here the CDR3 DNA reads TGTGCCAGCAGTTACGGGGGGCTAGCGGAGTGGGATGAGCAGTTCTTC.

The V gene is TRBV4-1, the J gene TRBJ2-7; 8 bases line up with TRBD2. V shed 2 bases and J 4 bases; nucleotides not matched to a gene: 7. The CDR3 covers 15 residues. Germline loops: CDR1 MGHRA, CDR2 YSYEKL. The CDR3 sequence is CASSQISGRVYEQYF. The CDR3 bases are TGCGCCAGCAGCCAAATCTCCGGGAGGGTATACGAGCAGTACTTC.

The chain carries TRBV28 and TRBJ1-2; weak D call: TRBD1 (5 bases). Germline V CDR1 and CDR2: MDHEN, SYDVKM. V gave up 7 bases and J gave up 4 bases, with 19 bases separating them. The CDR3 length is 15 residues. CDR3 protein: CASNESGPSVYGYTF. CDR3 in DNA: TGTGCCAGCAACGAATCAGGGCCCTCGGTCTATGGCTACACCTTC.

The V gene is TRBV29-1, the J gene TRBJ1-4, with D unresolved. Germline CDR1 SQVTM, CDR2 ANQGSEA. This CDR3 is built from 13 residues. Trimming removed 6 bases from V and 5 bases from J, with 13 bases in between. This CDR3 reads CSVLTANNEKLFF. In nucleotides, the CDR3 is TGCAGCGTGCTGACCGCCAACAATGAAAAACTGTTTTTT.

The chain combines TRBV5-5 with TRBJ1-2; the match to TRBD1 covers 8 bases. CDR1 and CDR2 (germline): SGHKS, YYEKEE (reference sequence). After removal of 0 bases from V and 1 base from J, the junction contained 8 bases not matched to a gene. This CDR3 is built from 17 residues. The CDR3 DNA reads as TGTGCCAGCAGCTTGGTTTACAGGGGGAACTATAACTATGGCTACACCTTC. Its protein product is CASSLVYRGNYNYGYTF.

The chain couples TRBV27 to TRBJ2-5, with 9 positions matching TRBD2. Trimming took 6 bases from V and 4 from J; bases not matched to a gene: 9. In germline, CDR1 is MNHEY, CDR2 SMNVEV (reference sequence). The CDR3 extends over 15 amino acids. In DNA form, the CDR3 reads TGTGCCAGCAGAGTGGCTAGCGGGATTGGAGAGACCCAGTACTTC. Amino acid sequence: CASRVASGIGETQYF.

V is TRBV10-1 and J is TRBJ1-2; no clear D gene. Germline V gives CDR1 WNHNN, CDR2 SYGVQD (reference sequence). The CDR3 runs 10 residues. This CDR3 is CVVRMGGYTF. CDR3 nucleotide sequence: TGCGTTGTTCGGATGGGTGGCTACACCTTC.

V gene TRBV7-2 combines with J gene TRBJ2-7; 10 bases are a match to TRBD1. Per the germline V gene, CDR1 is SGHTA and CDR2 is FQGNSA. V shed 7 bases and J 6 bases; nucleotides not matched to a gene: 9. CDR3 length: 14 amino acids. DNA for the CDR3: TGTGCCAGCATGCGAGGGACAGGGGCCTCCGAGCAGTACTTC. Its translation: CASMRGTGASEQYF.

V and J are TRBV5-1 and TRBJ1-4; TRBD1 is a possible D gene (6 bases). Trimming removed 9 bases at V and 7 bases at J, with 16 bases between. The CDR3 is made up of 13 amino acids. Germline CDR1 and CDR2: SGHRS and YFSETQ. The CDR3 sequence is CATRGGPGEKLFF. As DNA, the CDR3 is TGCGCCACCAGAGGGGGGCCGGGTGAAAAACTGTTTTTT.

V gene TRBV6-5 combines with J gene TRBJ1-1; no reliable D call. CDR1 and CDR2 (germline): MNHEY, SVGAGI. With 6 bases removed from V and 5 bases from J, the gap between germline ends came to 7 bases. CDR3 length: 11 residues. The CDR3 loop is CASRAGTEAFF. The CDR3 DNA reads TGTGCCAGCAGGGCGGGAACTGAAGCTTTCTTT.